The 2 T cell receptor beta chains given below trace back to one sample, sequenced in a study of cytomegalovirus exposure and HLA in healthy donors. The PCR made use of 60 Vbeta and 13 Jbeta primers. TCRdb keeps only in-frame clones here, not all; method: immunoSEQ multiplex PCR. The sample contains about 54,000 clones, around 78% of which appear only once. The sample consisted of PBMCs. These receptors all stem from a female donor in good health and CMV-seronegative.

In this sample, this clone turned up once. This chain uses TRBV2 with TRBJ2-6; possibly TRBD1 for D (7 bases). V gave up 6 bases and J gave up 0 bases, with 15 bases separating them. Germline V lookup: CDR1 SNHLY, CDR2 FYNNEI. The CDR3 consists of 17 residues. The CDR3 DNA reads as TGTGCCAGCAGGCCAGGGGGGCTGAGCTCTGGGGCCAACGTCCTGACTTTC. Its protein is CASRPGGLSSGANVLTF. Full variable domain (remainder filled in from reference TRBV2 and TRBJ2-6): EPEVTQTPSHQVTQMGQEVILRCVPISNHLYFYWYRQILGQKVEFLVSFYNNEISEKSEIFDDQFSVERPDGSNFTLKIRSTKLEDSAMYFCASRPGGLSSGANVLTFGAGSRLTVL.

V and J are TRBV7-8 and TRBJ2-2, with D perhaps matching TRBD2 (5 bases). CDR1 is SGHVS, CDR2 FQNEAQ, per germline. The CDR3 is 13 amino acids. V lost 5 bases and J lost 8, with 12 bases in between. The CDR3 DNA sequence: TGTGCCAGCAGCCTATTCGGCGGGGGGGAGCTGTTTTTT. Its protein product is CASSLFGGGELFF.